One and the same sample provided the 26 T cell receptor beta chains below, sequenced in a study of blood T cell repertoires in COVID-19. TCRdb keeps only in-frame clones here, not all; method: immunoSEQ multiplex PCR. The sample holds 310,000 or so clones; around 87% are singletons and the top ten take around 2.1%. The sequenced material came from peripheral blood. Every receptor here comes from a woman aged 25-40 years who had recovered from COVID-19.

The chain employs TRBV27 and TRBJ2-7; a possible D gene is TRBD2 (6 bases). The CDR3 sequence is 15 residues long. V was pared by 6 bases and J by 0 bases, with 15 bases between. Germline assignment: CDR1 MNHEY and CDR2 SMNVEV (reference sequence). This CDR3 reads CASRAGLASSYEQYF. As DNA, the CDR3 is TGTGCCAGCAGGGCGGGGTTGGCTTCCTCCTACGAGCAGTACTTC.

V is TRBV18 and J is TRBJ2-1; 7 bases agree with TRBD2. Germline CDR1 reads KGHSH; CDR2 reads LQKENI. The CDR3 contains 15 residues. V shed 2 bases and J 7 bases; nucleotides not matched to a gene: 8. The CDR3 loop reads CASSPGRERGNEQFF. In DNA form, the CDR3 reads TGTGCCAGCTCACCAGGGCGGGAGCGAGGAAATGAGCAGTTCTTC.

CDR3 in amino acids: CASSFYRDTEAFF. CDR3 bases: TGTGCCAGCAGCTTTTACAGAGACACTGAAGCTTTCTTT. The chain has TRBV11-2 and TRBJ1-1; D gene uncertain. The germline V and J ends were trimmed by 3 bases and 3 bases, with 8 bases remaining between them. CDR3 size: 13 residues. Germline assignment: CDR1 SGHAT and CDR2 FQNNGV.

The table lists this clone with a count of one. This sequence joins TRBV16 and TRBJ1-2; 7 bases line up with TRBD1. The CDR3 consists of 14 residues. J lost 8 bases, V lost 4 bases, and 10 bases had no gene match. CDR1 is KGHSY, CDR2 FQNENV, per germline. The CDR3 loop is CASSLGTESYGYTF. The CDR3 DNA reads TGTGCCAGCAGCCTCGGGACAGAAAGTTACGGCTACACCTTC.

Only one count was recorded for this clone. V usage is TRBV27 and J usage is TRBJ2-7; 10 positions agree with TRBD2. CDR1 and CDR2 from the germline V gene are MNHEY and SMNVEV (reference sequence). The CDR3 has 14 amino acids. The trim removed 6 bases at V and 4 bases at J, leaving 6 bases unmatched. In DNA form, the CDR3 reads TGTGCCAGCAGCCGAGCGGGAGGGTTTTACGAGCAGTACTTC. Translated, it gives CASSRAGGFYEQYF.

The chain combines TRBV3-1 (or the pseudogene TRBV3-2) with TRBJ1-6; no definite D call. Trimming removed 0 bases at V and 10 bases at J, with 13 bases between. This CDR3 is built from 15 residues. Germline V gene lookup returns CDR1 LGHDT and CDR2 YNNKEL (reference sequence). CDR3 nucleotide sequence: TGTGCCAGCAGCCAAGAAGGCTCTGGGCGATCACCCCTCCACTTT. This sequence encodes CASSQEGSGRSPLHF.

V is TRBV6-5 and J is TRBJ2-7; weak D call: TRBD2 (5 bases). Looked up from germline, CDR1 is MNHEY and CDR2 is SVGAGI. The CDR3 spans 16 residues. Trimming cost V 2 bases and J 3 bases, with 17 bases left between them. CDR3 residues: CASSYTPGIAYYEQYF. The CDR3, as DNA: TGTGCCAGCAGTTACACGCCCGGGATCGCCTACTACGAGCAGTACTTC.

V gene TRBV19 combines with J gene TRBJ1-5, with TRBD1 matching 7 bases. This CDR3 has 16 residues. V was clipped by 5 bases and J by 2 bases; unmatched bases: 9. The germline CDR1 and CDR2 sequences are LNHDA and SQIVND (reference sequence). DNA of the CDR3: TGTGCCAGTAGTCGACTAAACCAGGGGGGCAATCAGCCCCAGCATTTT. Translating gives CASSRLNQGGNQPQHF.

This clone appeared many times. This sequence joins TRBV4-1 and TRBJ1-6; 7 bases are shared with TRBD1. The germline CDR1 and CDR2 sequences are MGHRA and YSYEKL. The V segment lost 2 bases and the J segment 10 bases; nucleotides outside the gene matches: 8. CDR3 length equals 15 residues. DNA of the CDR3: TGCGCCAGCAGCCAATATTGGGACAGTGACTCACCCCTCCACTTT. It yields the protein CASSQYWDSDSPLHF.

Notes on this clone: This specimen includes other DNA sequences encoding the same CDR3. The chain links TRBV12-3 or TRBV12-4 to TRBJ2-1; D uncertain. Trimming pared 5 bases from V and 3 bases from J, leaving 2 bases between. This CDR3 has 11 amino acids. CDR3 amino acids: CASSLYNEQFF. The CDR3 coding sequence is TGTGCCAGCAGTCTCTACAATGAGCAGTTCTTC.

The chain employs TRBV4-3 and TRBJ2-1, with D maybe TRBD1 (5 bases). V was cut by 0 bases and J by 5 bases, with 11 bases left in between. The CDR3 runs to 15 residues. Germline V lookup: CDR1 LGHNA, CDR2 YSLEER. CDR3 loop: CASSQEAGRDNEQFF. The DNA for the CDR3 is TGCGCCAGCAGCCAAGAAGCCGGCAGGGACAATGAGCAGTTCTTC.

This clone has only one observation. This sequence joins TRBV10-3 and TRBJ2-3; D not certain. The CDR3 has 11 amino acids. The germline CDR1 and CDR2 sequences are ENHRY and SYGVKD. Trimming cost V 2 bases and J 5 bases, with 2 bases left between them. CDR3 in amino acids: CAISERDTQYF. The CDR3 coding sequence is TGTGCCATCAGTGAGCGAGATACGCAGTATTTT.

V gene TRBV2 combines with J gene TRBJ2-7; 11 bases are a match to TRBD1. CDR3 size: 13 residues. Germline assignment: CDR1 SNHLY and CDR2 FYNNEI. The J segment lost 5 bases and the V segment lost 7 bases, leaving 4 bases of the junction unmatched. The CDR3 here is CASNGQGADEQYF. The CDR3 DNA follows: TGTGCCAGCAACGGACAGGGGGCCGACGAGCAGTACTTC.

This sequence joins TRBV4-1 and TRBJ2-1; TRBD2 matches 13 bases. CDR3 length: 16 residues. Germline assignment: CDR1 MGHRA and CDR2 YSYEKL. After removal of 0 bases from V and 7 bases from J, the junction contained 3 bases not matched to a gene. The DNA of the CDR3 is TGCGCCAGCAGCCAAGACCGGACTAGCGGGAGTAATGAGCAGTTCTTC. Its protein product is CASSQDRTSGSNEQFF.

This clone was recorded only once. This chain links TRBV28 with TRBJ2-1; D not resolved. The CDR3 length is 15 residues. CDR1 and CDR2 from the germline V gene are MDHEN and SYDVKM. V gave up 7 bases and J gave up 2 bases, with 15 bases separating them. CDR3 DNA: TGTGCCAGCATATCGTGGGCCGGTGCCTACAATGAGCAGTTCTTC. This gives the protein CASISWAGAYNEQFF.

The V call is TRBV23-1, the J call TRBJ2-2; possible D gene TRBD1, 5 bases. TRBV23-1 is an open reading frame, and its role is uncertain. Trimming shortened V by 0 bases and J by 0 bases, and 23 bases separated the two germline ends. CDR3 length: 21 residues. CDR3 residues: CASSQSRLDATDTSNTGELFF. The CDR3 nucleotides read TGCGCCAGCAGTCAATCAAGGTTGGACGCCACGGACACCTCGAACACCGGGGAGCTGTTTTTT.

This chain joins TRBV4-1 and TRBJ1-4; no clear D. CDR1 is MGHRA, CDR2 YSYEKL, per germline. The ends were cut back, 1 base at V and 8 bases at J, with 11 bases in the middle. This CDR3 is built from 14 residues. Here the CDR3 reads CASSQVPSREKLFF. CDR3 coding DNA: TGCGCCAGCAGCCAAGTACCGTCTAGGGAAAAACTGTTTTTT.

The chain is built from TRBV5-1 and TRBJ2-1, with 12 bases matching TRBD1. V lost 4 bases and J lost 8; bases outside the gene matches: 7. Germline CDR1 is SGHRS and CDR2 is YFSETQ. This CDR3 contains 15 residues. CDR3 coding DNA: TGCGCCAGCAGCCCCGGGGACAGGGGGCTCGATGAGCAGTTCTTC. It encodes CASSPGDRGLDEQFF.

In its sample, this clone was seen a few times. This rearrangement joins TRBV12-3 or TRBV12-4 to TRBJ1-1; D is uncertain. Trimming removed 1 base at V and 7 bases at J, with 10 bases between. The CDR3 has 13 amino acids. The CDR3 DNA reads as TGTGCCAGCAGTTTAGGCCGGACTAATGAAGCTTTCTTT. Translating gives CASSLGRTNEAFF.

This chain joins TRBV21-1 and TRBJ2-4; no check of the table's D call, TRBD1, against the DNA was made. TRBV21-1 is reported as a pseudogene. This CDR3 is built from 18 residues. The CDR3 bases are TGTGCCAGCAGCAAAGAGGGACACTCATTAGGAGGCAAAAACATTCAGTACTTC. Residues: CASSKEGHSLGGKNIQYF.

CDR3 loop: CASRRTVGNTIYF. The CDR3 nucleotides are TGTGCCAGCCGCCGGACTGTGGGAAACACCATATATTTT. The chain joins TRBV6-5 to TRBJ1-3; D ambiguous. Germline V gene sequence: CDR1 MNHEY, CDR2 SVGAGI. V dropped 8 bases and J dropped 4 bases, with 12 bases sitting between them. CDR3 length equals 13 residues.

V and J are TRBV15 and TRBJ1-2, with 8 bases lining up with TRBD1. Losses at the gene ends were 0 bases for V and 5 bases for J; bases not matched to a gene: 11. Germline V gene data show CDR1 as LNHNV and CDR2 as YYDKDF (reference sequence). The CDR3 extends over 17 amino acids. The chain's CDR3 is CATSRDLTGGVWYGYTF. CDR3 nucleotides: TGTGCCACCAGCAGAGACCTAACAGGGGGTGTATGGTATGGCTACACCTTC. Filled out from reference TRBV15 and TRBJ1-2, the complete variable domain reads DAMVIQNPRYQVTQFGKPVTLSCSQTLNHNVMYWYQQKSSQAPKLLFHYYDKDFNNEADTPDNFQSRRPNTSFCFLDIRSPGLGDTAMYLCATSRDLTGGVWYGYTFGSGTRLTVV.

V is TRBV7-6 and J is TRBJ1-5; D is uncertain. This CDR3 has 15 residues. In germline, CDR1 is SGHVS, CDR2 FNYEAQ. The ends were cut back, 4 bases at V and 5 bases at J, with 15 bases in the middle. The DNA of the CDR3 is TGTGCCAGCAGCTACGCTGCGGGGATAGATCAGCCCCAGCATTTT. Translation: CASSYAAGIDQPQHF.

CDR3 region: CASSPPSGREAFF. In DNA form, the CDR3 reads TGTGCCAGCTCACCACCGTCTGGGAGAGAAGCTTTCTTT. J is TRBJ1-1 and V is TRBV18; D is unresolved. From germline, CDR1 is KGHSH and CDR2 LQKENI. The CDR3 totals 13 residues. Trimming left V 0 bases short and J 8 bases short, with 10 bases between.

Here the CDR3 reads CASSPGTVVNTEAFF. The CDR3, as DNA: TGCGCCAGCAGCCCCGGGACAGTGGTGAACACTGAAGCTTTCTTT. The genes are TRBV4-1 and TRBJ1-1; TRBD1 aligns across 7 bases. After removal of 4 bases from V and 0 bases from J, the junction contained 5 bases not matched to a gene. The CDR3 is 15 residues long. Germline loops: CDR1 MGHRA, CDR2 YSYEKL.

The gene calls are TRBV28 and TRBJ1-2; 8 positions match TRBD1. The ends lost 10 bases at V and 4 bases at J; junction bases unmatched: 8. The CDR3 consists of 13 residues. CDR1 is MDHEN and CDR2 is SYDVKM in the germline V gene. Here the CDR3 reads CATRQGSLYGYTF. In DNA form, the CDR3 reads TGTGCCACTAGACAGGGGTCCCTCTATGGCTACACCTTC.